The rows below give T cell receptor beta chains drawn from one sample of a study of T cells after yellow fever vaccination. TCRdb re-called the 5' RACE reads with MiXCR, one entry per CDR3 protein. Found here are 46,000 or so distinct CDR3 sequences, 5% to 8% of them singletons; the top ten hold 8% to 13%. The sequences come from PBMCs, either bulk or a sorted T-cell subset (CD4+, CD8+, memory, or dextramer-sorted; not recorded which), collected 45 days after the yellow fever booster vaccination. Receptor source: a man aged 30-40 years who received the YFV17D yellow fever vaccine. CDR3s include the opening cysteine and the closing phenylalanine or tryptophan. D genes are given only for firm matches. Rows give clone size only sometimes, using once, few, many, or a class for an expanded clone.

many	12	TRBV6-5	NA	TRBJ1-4	CASRTGNEKLFF	TGTGCCAGCAGGACGGGGAATGAAAAACTGTTTTTT
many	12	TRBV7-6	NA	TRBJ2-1	CASSRNYNEQFF	TGTGCCAGCAGCAGAAACTACAATGAGCAGTTCTTC
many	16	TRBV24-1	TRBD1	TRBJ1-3	CATSEGGQGTGNTIYF	TGTGCCACCAGTGAAGGGGGACAGGGGACTGGAAACACCATATATTTT
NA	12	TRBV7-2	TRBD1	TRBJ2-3	CASSPDRGTQYF	TGTGCCAGCAGCCCCGACAGGGGTACGCAGTATTTT
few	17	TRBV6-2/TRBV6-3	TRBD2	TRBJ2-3	CASSYSSLAGEVDTQYF	TGTGCCAGCAGTTACTCATCGCTAGCGGGAGAGGTAGATACGCAGTATTTT
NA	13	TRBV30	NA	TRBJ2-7	CAWSGAESYEQYF	TGTGCCTGGAGTGGCGCAGAGAGCTACGAGCAGTACTTC
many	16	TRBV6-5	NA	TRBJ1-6	CASSYAGSGKDSPLHF	TGTGCCAGCAGTTACGCGGGGTCCGGGAAAGATTCACCCCTCCACTTT
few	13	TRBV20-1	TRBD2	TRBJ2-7	CSASSSGIFPQYF	TGCAGTGCTAGTTCCAGCGGGATCTTTCCCCAGTACTTC
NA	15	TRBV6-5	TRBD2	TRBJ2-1	CASSSGGRTYNEQFF	TGTGCCAGCAGTAGCGGGGGGAGGACCTACAATGAGCAGTTCTTC
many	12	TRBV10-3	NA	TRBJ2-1	CAISVLREEQFF	TGTGCCATCAGTGTTCTCCGGGAAGAGCAGTTCTTC
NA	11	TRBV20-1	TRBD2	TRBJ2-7	CSALRGREQYF	TGCAGTGCCCTGCGGGGGAGGGAGCAGTACTTC
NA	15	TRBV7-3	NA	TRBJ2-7	CASSRGGGNVYEQYF	TGTGCCAGCAGCCGTGGAGGAGGGAACGTCTACGAGCAGTACTTC
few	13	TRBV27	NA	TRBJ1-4	CASSTRRNEKLFF	TGTGCCAGCAGTACCCGGCGTAATGAAAAACTGTTTTTT
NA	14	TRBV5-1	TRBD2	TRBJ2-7	CASSFAGGASEQYF	TGCGCCAGCAGCTTCGCGGGAGGGGCCTCCGAGCAGTACTTC
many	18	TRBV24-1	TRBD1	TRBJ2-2	CATSGRWTGAGNTGELFF	TGTGCCACCAGTGGCCGCTGGACAGGGGCGGGGAACACCGGGGAGCTGTTTTTT
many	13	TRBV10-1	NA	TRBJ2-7	CASSPGDLGEQYF	TGCGCCAGCAGCCCCGGGGACCTCGGCGAGCAGTACTTC
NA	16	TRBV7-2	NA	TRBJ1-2	CASSSAVGGRGYGYTF	TGTGCCAGCAGCTCCGCGGTCGGGGGGCGGGGATATGGCTACACCTTC
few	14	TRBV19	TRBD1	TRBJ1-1	CASSSGQGGTEAFF	TGTGCCAGTAGCAGTGGACAGGGGGGAACTGAAGCTTTCTTT
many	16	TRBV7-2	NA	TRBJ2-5	CASSFTPWGLGETQYF	TGTGCCAGCAGCTTCACCCCCTGGGGGTTAGGGGAGACCCAGTACTTC
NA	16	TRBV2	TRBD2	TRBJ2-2	CASSEGLASITGELFF	TGTGCCAGCAGTGAAGGACTAGCGTCGATCACCGGGGAGCTGTTTTTT
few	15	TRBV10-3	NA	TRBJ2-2	CAINDRTANTGELFF	TGTGCCATCAACGACAGGACCGCGAACACCGGGGAGCTGTTTTTT
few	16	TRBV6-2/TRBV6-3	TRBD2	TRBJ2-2	CASSYPTGGPTGELFF	TGTGCCAGCAGTTACCCGACGGGAGGGCCGACCGGGGAGCTGTTTTTT
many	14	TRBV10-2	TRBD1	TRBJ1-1	CASSPDRGSTEAFF	TGCGCCAGCAGTCCGGACAGGGGAAGCACTGAAGCTTTCTTT
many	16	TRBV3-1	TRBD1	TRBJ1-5	CASSQGTAYSNQPQHF	TGTGCCAGCAGCCAGGGGACAGCCTATAGCAATCAGCCCCAGCATTTT
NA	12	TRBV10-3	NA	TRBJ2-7	CAISESFAEQYF	TGTGCCATCAGTGAGAGCTTTGCCGAGCAGTACTTC
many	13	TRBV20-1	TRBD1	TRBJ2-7	CSAIRDSSYEQYF	TGCAGTGCTATCCGGGACAGCTCCTACGAGCAGTACTTC
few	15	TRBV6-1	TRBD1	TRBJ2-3	CASSDRDRAIDTQYF	TGTGCCAGCAGTGATCGGGACAGGGCCATAGATACGCAGTATTTT
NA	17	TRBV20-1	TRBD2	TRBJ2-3	CSAATSGRGVGTDTQYF	TGCAGTGCTGCGACTAGCGGGAGAGGGGTCGGGACAGATACGCAGTATTTT
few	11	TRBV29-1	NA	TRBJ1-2	CSVATNYGYTF	TGCAGCGTTGCCACCAACTATGGCTACACCTTC
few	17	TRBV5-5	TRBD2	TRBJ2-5	CASSQGLAGGLSETQYF	TGTGCCAGCAGCCAGGGACTAGCGGGAGGGTTAAGTGAGACCCAGTACTTC
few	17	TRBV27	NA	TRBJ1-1	CASSLWGETKLTTEAFF	TGTGCCAGCAGTTTATGGGGGGAGACGAAGCTTACCACTGAAGCTTTCTTT
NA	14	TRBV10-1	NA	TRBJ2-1	CASSAVGSNNEQFF	TGCGCCAGCAGTGCAGTTGGCTCGAACAATGAGCAGTTCTTC
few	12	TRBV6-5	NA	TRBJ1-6	CASSYQDQALHF	TGTGCCAGCAGTTACCAGGATCAGGCCCTCCACTTT
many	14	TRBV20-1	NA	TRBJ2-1	CSAPRGTRGEEQFF	TGCAGTGCCCCACGGGGGACCCGTGGCGAGGAGCAGTTCTTC
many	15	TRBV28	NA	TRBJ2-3	CASSLAGLRADTQYF	TGTGCCAGCAGTTTAGCGGGCTTGAGGGCAGATACGCAGTATTTT